These T cell receptor beta chains were read from a single sample in a study of CD8+ T cells in alopecia areata. The table came from immunoSEQ multiplex PCR; TCRdb's copy has only in-frame clones and leaves some out. The sample contains around 190,000 clones, around three fifths of which appear only once. Here the sequenced sample was CD4+ T cells sorted from blood, taken at approximately week 50, from a patient treated with tofacitinib. These receptors all stem from a human donor with alopecia areata. Each CDR3 is given with its conserved first and last residue. D genes are given only for firm matches. For some rows the clone size is stated as once, few or many, or as a class when expanded; others skip it.

v_gene: TRBV29-1
len: 14
abundance: -
j_gene: TRBJ2-1
d_gene: -
CDR3aa: CSVHRTPPMNEQFF
CDR3nt: TGCAGCGTCCACCGGACTCCACCAATGAATGAGCAGTTCTTC

v_gene: TRBV27
len: 14
abundance: -
j_gene: TRBJ2-7
d_gene: TRBD1
CDR3aa: CASSKDRVVDEQYF
CDR3nt: TGTGCCAGCAGCAAGGACAGGGTGGTGGACGAGCAGTACTTC

v_gene: TRBV7-2
len: 13
abundance: -
j_gene: TRBJ2-7
d_gene: TRBD2
CDR3aa: CASSLEGRDEQYF
CDR3nt: TGTGCCAGCAGCTTAGAGGGGAGGGACGAGCAGTACTTC

v_gene: TRBV27
len: 12
abundance: few
j_gene: TRBJ1-2
d_gene: TRBD1
CDR3aa: CASSATGGGYTF
CDR3nt: TGTGCCAGCAGCGCCACAGGGGGAGGCTACACCTTC

v_gene: TRBV12-5
len: 16
abundance: once
j_gene: TRBJ2-3
d_gene: -
CDR3aa: CASGLTTTLGTDTQYF
CDR3nt: TGTGCTAGTGGTTTGACGACTACTTTAGGCACAGATACGCAGTATTTT

v_gene: TRBV28
len: 14
abundance: -
j_gene: TRBJ1-2
d_gene: -
CDR3aa: CASSLYSENYGYTF
CDR3nt: TGTGCCAGCAGTTTATATTCAGAGAACTATGGCTACACCTTC

v_gene: TRBV5-1
len: 11
abundance: -
j_gene: TRBJ2-4
d_gene: -
CDR3aa: CASNDKNIQYF
CDR3nt: TGCGCCAGCAATGACAAAAACATTCAGTACTTC

v_gene: TRBV7-2
len: 15
abundance: -
j_gene: TRBJ2-3
d_gene: -
CDR3aa: CASSLDGSARDTQYF
CDR3nt: TGTGCCAGCAGCTTAGACGGGTCGGCTAGAGATACGCAGTATTTT

v_gene: TRBV19
len: 15
abundance: -
j_gene: TRBJ2-1
d_gene: -
CDR3aa: CASSIEVRGSAEQFF
CDR3nt: TGTGCCAGTAGTATAGAGGTTCGAGGCAGCGCTGAGCAGTTCTTC

v_gene: TRBV7-2
len: 17
abundance: -
j_gene: TRBJ2-2
d_gene: TRBD2
CDR3aa: CASSEGIIGGAPGELFF
CDR3nt: TGTGCCAGCAGCGAGGGTATCATCGGGGGGGCCCCCGGGGAGCTGTTTTTT

v_gene: TRBV15
len: 13
abundance: -
j_gene: TRBJ2-3
d_gene: -
CDR3aa: CATALPGTDTQYF
CDR3nt: TGTGCCACCGCCCTGCCTGGCACAGATACGCAGTATTTT

v_gene: TRBV29-1
len: 13
abundance: -
j_gene: TRBJ1-1
d_gene: -
CDR3aa: CSVEQGGNTEAFF
CDR3nt: TGCAGCGTTGAACAAGGGGGGAACACTGAAGCTTTCTTT

v_gene: TRBV20-1
len: 11
abundance: -
j_gene: TRBJ1-1
d_gene: -
CDR3aa: CSANRATEAFF
CDR3nt: TGCAGTGCAAACAGGGCTACTGAAGCTTTCTTT

v_gene: TRBV5-1
len: 13
abundance: -
j_gene: TRBJ2-3
d_gene: -
CDR3aa: CASSPPAPNLQYF
CDR3nt: TGCGCCAGCAGCCCCCCTGCACCTAACCTGCAGTATTTT

v_gene: TRBV9
len: 12
abundance: -
j_gene: TRBJ1-1
d_gene: -
CDR3aa: CASSVERGEAFF
CDR3nt: TGTGCCAGCAGCGTAGAACGGGGAGAAGCTTTCTTT

v_gene: TRBV5-1
len: 15
abundance: -
j_gene: TRBJ1-2
d_gene: -
CDR3aa: CASSLNDGANYGYTF
CDR3nt: TGCGCCAGCAGCTTAAACGACGGAGCTAACTATGGCTACACCTTC

v_gene: TRBV30
len: 13
abundance: -
j_gene: TRBJ1-1
d_gene: -
CDR3aa: CAWGKQGNTEAFF
CDR3nt: TGTGCCTGGGGAAAACAGGGGAACACTGAAGCTTTCTTT

v_gene: TRBV7-6
len: 18
abundance: -
j_gene: TRBJ1-1
d_gene: -
CDR3aa: CASSPRVLGRGASTEAFF
CDR3nt: TGTGCCAGCAGCCCCCGCGTCTTGGGGCGGGGTGCAAGCACTGAAGCTTTCTTT

v_gene: TRBV6-6
len: 15
abundance: -
j_gene: TRBJ1-1
d_gene: -
CDR3aa: CASSGQRAMNTEAFF
CDR3nt: TGTGCCAGCAGCGGGCAGAGAGCCATGAACACTGAAGCTTTCTTT

v_gene: TRBV19
len: 14
abundance: -
j_gene: TRBJ1-2
d_gene: TRBD1
CDR3aa: CASTGTGEHYGYTF
CDR3nt: TGTGCCAGTACCGGGACAGGGGAGCATTATGGCTACACCTTC

v_gene: TRBV2
len: 13
abundance: -
j_gene: TRBJ2-1
d_gene: -
CDR3aa: CASIQEPNNEQFF
CDR3nt: TGTGCCAGCATTCAGGAGCCAAACAATGAGCAGTTCTTC

v_gene: TRBV7-9
len: 13
abundance: -
j_gene: TRBJ1-1
d_gene: -
CDR3aa: CASSLEQNTEAFF
CDR3nt: TGTGCCAGCAGCTTAGAGCAAAACACTGAAGCTTTCTTT

v_gene: TRBV5-6
len: 16
abundance: -
j_gene: TRBJ2-5
d_gene: TRBD1
CDR3aa: CATTRRDRGYQETQYF
CDR3nt: TGTGCCACCACCCGCCGAGACAGGGGATATCAAGAGACCCAGTACTTC

v_gene: TRBV29-1
len: 14
abundance: -
j_gene: TRBJ1-2
d_gene: -
CDR3aa: CSVSGKLTGGGYTF
CDR3nt: TGCAGCGTTTCAGGAAAGCTCACAGGTGGCGGCTACACCTTC

v_gene: TRBV5-1
len: 13
abundance: -
j_gene: TRBJ1-2
d_gene: -
CDR3aa: CASSLAGIYGYTF
CDR3nt: TGCGCCAGCAGCTTGGCCGGAATCTATGGCTACACCTTC

v_gene: TRBV7-2
len: 15
abundance: -
j_gene: TRBJ2-5
d_gene: -
CDR3aa: CASSLGVGSWETQYF
CDR3nt: TGTGCCAGCAGCTTAGGTGTGGGGTCTTGGGAGACCCAGTACTTC

v_gene: TRBV5-4
len: 15
abundance: -
j_gene: TRBJ1-4
d_gene: TRBD1
CDR3aa: CASSLGTGRHEKLFF
CDR3nt: TGTGCCAGCAGCTTGGGGACAGGGCGTCACGAAAAACTGTTTTTT

v_gene: TRBV30
len: 13
abundance: once
j_gene: TRBJ1-4
d_gene: -
CDR3aa: CALGVKGNEKLFF
CDR3nt: TGTGCCTTAGGTGTGAAGGGCAATGAAAAACTGTTTTTT

v_gene: TRBV30
len: 16
abundance: -
j_gene: TRBJ2-7
d_gene: -
CDR3aa: CAWRFRTSKGDYEQYF
CDR3nt: TGTGCCTGGAGATTCAGGACCTCCAAGGGAGACTACGAGCAGTACTTC

v_gene: TRBV9
len: 15
abundance: -
j_gene: TRBJ2-3
d_gene: -
CDR3aa: CASAPGTRSTDTQYF
CDR3nt: TGTGCCAGCGCACCCGGGACTCGAAGCACAGATACGCAGTATTTT

v_gene: TRBV7-2
len: 16
abundance: few
j_gene: TRBJ2-7
d_gene: TRBD1
CDR3aa: CASSLVVGQGAYEQYF
CDR3nt: TGTGCCAGCAGCTTAGTTGTAGGTCAGGGGGCCTACGAGCAGTACTTC

v_gene: TRBV5-1
len: 15
abundance: once
j_gene: TRBJ1-6
d_gene: -
CDR3aa: CASSLGRTANSPLHF
CDR3nt: TGCGCCAGCAGCTTGGGGCGGACAGCAAATTCACCCCTCCACTTT

v_gene: TRBV30
len: 15
abundance: -
j_gene: TRBJ1-6
d_gene: -
CDR3aa: CAWRLGGSYNSPLHF
CDR3nt: TGTGCCTGGAGGCTCGGGGGATCCTATAATTCACCCCTCCACTTT

v_gene: TRBV5-6
len: 14
abundance: -
j_gene: TRBJ2-7
d_gene: TRBD1
CDR3aa: CASSLGIQGYEQYF
CDR3nt: TGTGCCAGCAGCTTAGGCATACAGGGGTACGAGCAGTACTTC

v_gene: TRBV9
len: 15
abundance: -
j_gene: TRBJ2-6
d_gene: -
CDR3aa: CASSVKGSGANVLTF
CDR3nt: TGTGCCAGCAGCGTAAAGGGATCTGGGGCCAACGTCCTGACTTTC

v_gene: TRBV7-2
len: 16
abundance: -
j_gene: TRBJ1-2
d_gene: -
CDR3aa: CASSLNSFSVNYGYTF
CDR3nt: TGTGCCAGCAGCTTAAATAGCTTTTCCGTAAACTATGGCTACACCTTC

v_gene: TRBV5-6
len: 13
abundance: -
j_gene: TRBJ1-2
d_gene: -
CDR3aa: CASSLKRGEGYTF
CDR3nt: TGTGCCAGCAGCTTGAAACGGGGCGAGGGCTACACCTTC

v_gene: TRBV30
len: 14
abundance: -
j_gene: TRBJ2-3
d_gene: TRBD2
CDR3aa: CAWGLAGAQHTQYF
CDR3nt: TGTGCCTGGGGACTAGCGGGGGCGCAGCATACGCAGTATTTT

v_gene: TRBV29-1
len: 11
abundance: -
j_gene: TRBJ2-3
d_gene: -
CDR3aa: CSVLRSDTQYF
CDR3nt: TGCAGCGTTTTGCGATCCGATACGCAGTATTTT

v_gene: TRBV7-2
len: 19
abundance: -
j_gene: TRBJ2-3
d_gene: -
CDR3aa: CASSPSRALILTSTDTQYF
CDR3nt: TGTGCCAGCAGCCCGAGCAGGGCTCTGATCCTCACTAGCACAGATACGCAGTATTTT

v_gene: TRBV28
len: 20
abundance: -
j_gene: TRBJ2-3
d_gene: TRBD2
CDR3aa: CASSSAGTAGSRSSTDTQYF
CDR3nt: TGTGCCAGCAGTTCCGCGGGCACAGCGGGGTCGAGATCTAGCACAGATACGCAGTATTTT

v_gene: TRBV29-1
len: 13
abundance: -
j_gene: TRBJ1-4
d_gene: -
CDR3aa: CSVRVGVKEKLFF
CDR3nt: TGCAGCGTGCGCGTGGGGGTAAAGGAAAAACTGTTTTTT

v_gene: TRBV7-2
len: 15
abundance: once
j_gene: TRBJ1-2
d_gene: TRBD1
CDR3aa: CASSTGAGGRYGYTF
CDR3nt: TGTGCCAGCAGCACCGGGGCAGGGGGACGATATGGCTACACCTTC

v_gene: TRBV20-1
len: 11
abundance: few
j_gene: TRBJ2-1
d_gene: -
CDR3aa: CSAILRNEQFF
CDR3nt: TGCAGTGCTATTCTCAGGAATGAGCAGTTCTTC

v_gene: TRBV27
len: 16
abundance: -
j_gene: TRBJ2-3
d_gene: TRBD1
CDR3aa: CASSPRDRGLTDTQYF
CDR3nt: TGTGCCAGCAGCCCACGGGACAGGGGGCTGACAGATACGCAGTATTTT

v_gene: TRBV4-3
len: 14
abundance: -
j_gene: TRBJ2-4
d_gene: TRBD2
CDR3aa: CASSQGAGGDIQYF
CDR3nt: TGCGCCAGCAGCCAAGGCGCGGGGGGGGACATTCAGTACTTC

v_gene: TRBV11-1
len: 15
abundance: few
j_gene: TRBJ2-1
d_gene: -
CDR3aa: CASSYRVSSYNEQFF
CDR3nt: TGTGCCAGCAGCTACAGGGTTAGCTCCTACAATGAGCAGTTCTTC

v_gene: TRBV29-1
len: 13
abundance: -
j_gene: TRBJ2-2
d_gene: -
CDR3aa: CSGRVLSTGELFF
CDR3nt: TGCAGCGGCCGGGTTTTAAGCACCGGGGAGCTGTTTTTT

v_gene: TRBV5-1
len: 14
abundance: -
j_gene: TRBJ1-5
d_gene: -
CDR3aa: CASSLGRSGQPQHF
CDR3nt: TGCGCCAGCAGCTTGGGCAGATCCGGTCAGCCCCAGCATTTT

v_gene: TRBV7-2
len: 13
abundance: once
j_gene: TRBJ2-7
d_gene: -
CDR3aa: CASSPGLTYEQYF
CDR3nt: TGTGCCAGCAGCCCGGGACTCACCTACGAGCAGTACTTC

v_gene: TRBV7-2
len: 15
abundance: -
j_gene: TRBJ1-6
d_gene: -
CDR3aa: CASSLYFGRDSPLHF
CDR3nt: TGTGCCAGCAGCTTATATTTCGGCCGGGATTCACCCCTCCACTTT